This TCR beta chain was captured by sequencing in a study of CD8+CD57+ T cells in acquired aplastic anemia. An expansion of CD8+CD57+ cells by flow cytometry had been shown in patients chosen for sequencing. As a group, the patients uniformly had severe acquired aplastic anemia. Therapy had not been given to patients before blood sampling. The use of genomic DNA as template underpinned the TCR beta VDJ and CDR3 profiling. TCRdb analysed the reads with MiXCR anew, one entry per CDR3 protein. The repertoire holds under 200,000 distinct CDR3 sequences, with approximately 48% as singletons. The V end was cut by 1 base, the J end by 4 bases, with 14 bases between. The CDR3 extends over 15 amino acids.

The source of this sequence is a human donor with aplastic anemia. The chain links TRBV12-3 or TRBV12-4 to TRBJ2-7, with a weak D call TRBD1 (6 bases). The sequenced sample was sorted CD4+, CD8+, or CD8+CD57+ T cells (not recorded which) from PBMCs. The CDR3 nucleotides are TGTGCCAGCAGTTTAGGGCCAGGGGAGAGATACGAGCAGTACTTC. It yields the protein CASSLGPGERYEQYF.